The 20 T cell receptor beta chains given below trace back to one sample, sequenced in a study of T cells in Graves' hyperthyroidism and ophthalmopathy. Amplified regions were TCR beta CDR3 sequences from RNA transcripts. The TCR CDR3 first-round RT-PCR relied on the HTBI primer set. TCRdb recomputed calls from the multiplex PCR reads with MiXCR, one row per CDR3 protein. The table shows over 350,000 distinct CDR3 sequences, with roughly an eighth occurring only once. The specimen was blood. All receptors come from a man aged 50 or older with Graves' ophthalmopathy.

This clonotype was observed a handful of times. A read error is possible here, since a much larger clone lies one base away. The chain joins TRBV20-1 to TRBJ2-7; 9 bases map to TRBD1. Germline CDR1 DFQATT, CDR2 SNEGSKA (reference sequence). Losses at the gene ends were 5 bases for V and 6 bases for J; bases not matched to a gene: 14. The CDR3 sequence is 15 residues long. In nucleotides, the CDR3 is TGCAGTGCTCCCAGCCAGACAGGGGGAACCTGCGAGCAGTACTTC. Its protein is CSAPSQTGGTCEQYF.

The chain is built from TRBV12-3 or TRBV12-4 and TRBJ2-3, with D hard to call. CDR3 size: 11 residues. Trimming shortened V by 8 bases and J by 10 bases, and 13 bases separated the two germline ends. This chain's CDR3 is CASRRAVAQYF. CDR3 bases: TGTGCCAGCCGCCGGGCTGTAGCGCAGTATTTT.

Written as DNA, the CDR3 is TGTGCCTGCTTGACAGGTCACACCTACGAGCAGTACTTC. It is translated as CACLTGHTYEQYF. The chain is built from TRBV30 and TRBJ2-7; TRBD1 is a possible D gene (6 bases). Trimming left V 6 bases short and J 2 bases short, with 14 bases between. This CDR3 is 13 amino acids long. The germline V gene encodes CDR1 GTSNPN and CDR2 SVGIG (reference sequence). Filled out from reference TRBV30 and TRBJ2-7, the complete variable domain reads SQTIHQWPATLVQPVGSPLSLECTVEGTSNPNLYWYRQAAGRGLQLLFYSVGIGQISSEVPQNLSASRPQDRQFILSSKKLLLSDSGFYLCACLTGHTYEQYFGPGTRLTVT.

This clonotype was seen at least ten times. The V call is TRBV5-1, the J call TRBJ1-1, with 7 bases matching TRBD1. Unmatched junction bases numbered 4, after V lost 2 bases and J lost 3 bases. The CDR3 consists of 14 residues. Germline V gene sequence: CDR1 SGHRS, CDR2 YFSETQ. CDR3: CASSLGTAHTEAFF. The CDR3, as DNA: TGCGCCAGCAGCTTAGGGACAGCACACACTGAAGCTTTCTTT.

The sample holds many counts of this clonotype. This rearrangement joins TRBV15 to TRBJ1-3, with TRBD1 as a possible D gene (5 bases). Germline V lookup: CDR1 LNHNV, CDR2 YYDKDF (reference sequence). This CDR3 is 14 amino acids long. V was clipped by 0 bases and J by 3 bases, with 6 bases between them. CDR3 in DNA: TGTGCCACCAGCAGAGACAGGGTTGGAAACACCATATATTTT. Translated, it gives CATSRDRVGNTIYF. The whole variable domain, remainder taken from reference TRBV15 and TRBJ1-3, is DAMVIQNPRYQVTQFGKPVTLSCSQTLNHNVMYWYQQKSSQAPKLLFHYYDKDFNNEADTPDNFQSRRPNTSFCFLDIRSPGLGDTAMYLCATSRDRVGNTIYFGEGSWLTVV.

This clonotype was counted at least ten times. This sequence joins TRBV24-1 and TRBJ2-5; 7 positions match TRBD1. The CDR3 extends over 15 amino acids. From germline, CDR1 is KGHDR and CDR2 SFDVKD. V gave up 4 bases and J gave up 4 bases; unmatched junction bases: 8. The CDR3 sequence is CATSEGGAARETQYF. The CDR3 bases are TGTGCCACCAGTGAAGGGGGCGCGGCGCGAGAGACCCAGTACTTC.

This clonotype was detected only a few times. The rearrangement joins TRBV7-9 to TRBJ2-7, with 10 bases that match TRBD2. J was trimmed by 2 bases and V by 5 bases; bases with no gene match: 3. The germline V gene encodes CDR1 SEHNR and CDR2 FQNEAQ (reference sequence). This CDR3 region has 14 residues. The DNA for the CDR3 is TGTGCCAGCAGCCAGAGCGGGAGGGCCTACGAGCAGTACTTC. Translated: CASSQSGRAYEQYF. The full variable domain, with the rest looked up from reference TRBV7-9 and TRBJ2-7, is DTGVSQNPRHKITKRGQNVTFRCDPISEHNRLYWYRQTLGQGPEFLTYFQNEAQLEKSRLLSDRFSAERPKGSFSTLEIQRTEQGDSAMYLCASSQSGRAYEQYFGPGTRLTVT.

In its sample, this clonotype was seen a few times. The chain recombines TRBV30 with TRBJ2-1; D call uncertain. The CDR3 contains 13 residues. Germline assignment: CDR1 GTSNPN and CDR2 SVGIG (reference sequence). The ends were cut back, 0 bases at V and 9 bases at J, with 12 bases in the middle. The CDR3 loop reads CAWSVLGSGEQFF. The CDR3 bases are TGTGCCTGGAGTGTTTTAGGATCGGGTGAGCAGTTCTTC.

The V call is TRBV28, the J call TRBJ1-5; TRBD1 aligns across 7 bases. Trimming took 5 bases from V and 2 from J; bases not matched to a gene: 6. The CDR3 contains 15 residues. CDR1 MDHEN and CDR2 SYDVKM come from the germline V gene. CDR3 protein: CASSRRGGGNQPQHF. The CDR3 DNA reads as TGTGCCAGCAGTCGCAGGGGGGGGGGCAATCAGCCCCAGCATTTT.

This clonotype was seen repeatedly, ten times or more. The chain carries TRBV7-9 and TRBJ2-1; tentative D call: TRBD2 (5 bases). Germline values: CDR1 SEHNR, CDR2 FQNEAQ (reference sequence). V lost 7 bases and J 6 bases, leaving 13 bases between the germline ends. This CDR3 has 13 residues. The CDR3 nucleotides read TGTGCCAGCACCCGGACTGGGCTCAATGAGCAGTTCTTC. It translates to CASTRTGLNEQFF.

V and J are TRBV11-3 and TRBJ2-6; 11 nucleotides agree with TRBD1. The germline V gene encodes CDR1 SGHNT and CDR2 YENEEA. CDR3 length equals 18 residues. V was pared by 5 bases and J by 2 bases, with 8 bases of the junction left unmatched. The CDR3 loop reads CASSLGGQGVPGANVLTF. CDR3 DNA: TGTGCCAGCAGCCTAGGGGGACAGGGGGTCCCTGGGGCCAACGTCCTGACTTTC.

This clonotype was observed a handful of times. V usage is TRBV7-9 and J usage is TRBJ2-7; 7 bases are shared with TRBD1. Unmatched junction bases numbered 10, after V lost 4 bases and J lost 4 bases. The CDR3 is made up of 15 amino acids. CDR1 and CDR2 (germline): SEHNR, FQNEAQ (reference sequence). CDR3 DNA sequence: TGTGCCAGCAGCTCAGGCCGACAGGGTTGGTACGAGCAGTACTTC. Translated: CASSSGRQGWYEQYF.

The chain recombines TRBV5-1 with TRBJ2-1; 8 bases match TRBD1. The V segment lost 3 bases and the J segment 6 bases; nucleotides outside the gene matches: 5. Germline V gives CDR1 SGHRS, CDR2 YFSETQ. The CDR3 totals 14 residues. CDR3 DNA: TGCGCCAGCAGCTGGACAGGGTCCAGCAATGAGCAGTTCTTC. Translating it yields CASSWTGSSNEQFF.

This clonotype was picked up a small number of times. A much bigger clone sits one base away, suggesting this may be a read error. The V call is TRBV20-1, the J call TRBJ2-3; 13 bases fit TRBD2. The CDR3 length is 15 residues. Germline CDR1 is DFQATT and CDR2 is SNEGSKA (reference sequence). As DNA, the CDR3 is TGCAGTGCCGAGTGGACTAGCGGGAGCCCAGATACGCAGTGTTTT. Translating gives CSAEWTSGSPDTQCF.

The rearrangement joins TRBV11-2 to TRBJ2-5; D is possibly TRBD2 (5 bases). CDR1 and CDR2 from the germline V gene are SGHAT and FQNNGV. CDR3 length equals 15 residues. V lost 5 bases to trimming and J lost 4 bases, with 17 bases between them. The chain's CDR3 is CASSLDSSRGETQYF. DNA of the CDR3: TGTGCCAGCAGCCTCGATTCTAGCAGAGGAGAGACCCAGTACTTC. Together with reference TRBV11-2 and TRBJ2-5, the CDR3 gives the full variable domain: EAGVAQSPRYKIIEKRQSVAFWCNPISGHATLYWYQQILGQGPKLLIQFQNNGVVDDSQLPKDRFSAERLKGVDSTLKIQPAKLEDSAVYLCASSLDSSRGETQYFGPGTRLLVL.

V is TRBV9 and J is TRBJ2-2; 10 nucleotides line up with TRBD2. The CDR3 sequence is 16 residues long. V lost 7 bases, J lost 2 bases, and 8 bases stayed unmatched. Germline-derived CDR1 and CDR2 are SGDLS and YYNGEE. Here the CDR3 DNA reads TGTGCCAGCTCTCGATGGACTAGCGGAAACACCGGGGAGCTGTTTTTT. Its translation is CASSRWTSGNTGELFF.

This chain uses TRBV5-1 with TRBJ2-5; D may be TRBD1 or TRBD2 (5 bases each). The CDR3 covers 15 residues. In germline, CDR1 is SGHRS, CDR2 YFSETQ. V lost 5 bases and J 5 bases, leaving 19 bases between the germline ends. CDR3 DNA sequence: TGCGCCAGCAGGTCTAGAACCGGGACCGGGGAGACCCAGTACTTC. It specifies CASRSRTGTGETQYF.

This chain uses TRBV7-3 with TRBJ2-1, with 13 bases fitting TRBD2. V dropped 8 bases and J dropped 9; count of bases not matched to a gene: 10. The CDR3 has 15 residues. Germline loops: CDR1 SGHTA, CDR2 FQGTGA. The CDR3 sequence is CASQPTGLAGTEQFF. CDR3 bases: TGTGCCAGCCAACCAACGGGACTAGCGGGAACTGAGCAGTTCTTC.

This clonotype was observed many times. The V call is TRBV29-1, the J call TRBJ2-5; D possibly matches TRBD1 or TRBD2 (5 bases each). Germline V gene lookup returns CDR1 SQVTM and CDR2 ANQGSEA. This CDR3 is built from 15 residues. Trimming left V 6 bases short and J 4 bases short, with 21 bases between. CDR3 nucleotide sequence: TGCAGCGTGGTGGGACCCCTGAGGCTGGGAGAGACCCAGTACTTC. The encoded protein is CSVVGPLRLGETQYF.

This clonotype was recorded many times. V is TRBV27 and J is TRBJ1-1; unclear D gene. The CDR3 consists of 13 residues. V shed 11 bases and J shed 1 base, with 14 bases lying between them. From germline, CDR1 is MNHEY and CDR2 SMNVEV (reference sequence). The CDR3 bases are TGTGCCGCCCTCAGTATGGGGAACACTGAAGCTTTCTTT. It is translated as CAALSMGNTEAFF.